The rows below give T cell receptor beta chains drawn from one sample of a study of blood T cell repertoires in COVID-19. Clones were read by immunoSEQ multiplex PCR, and TCRdb kept only the in-frame ones, dropping some. The sample carries some 260,000 clones, approximately 79% recorded once. What was sequenced was PBMCs or T cells enriched from blood (not recorded which). The receptors were gathered from a young man with acute COVID-19. Each CDR3 is given with its conserved first and last residue. Each record gives: clone size, V gene, D gene, J gene, CDR3 DNA, CDR3 protein. A D gene is named only where the DNA matches it firmly. Expanded clones get a size class; other rows say once, few or many, or leave the size out.

clone size: -; V gene: TRBV2; D gene: -; J gene: TRBJ1-4; CDR3 DNA: TGTGCCGGGGGGAGTGTCAATGAAAAACTGTTTTTT; CDR3 protein: CAGGSVNEKLFF
clone size: -; V gene: TRBV28; D gene: TRBD1; J gene: TRBJ1-1; CDR3 DNA: TGTGCCAGCAGGCCGAGCAGGGGGACAGCAGGTGAAGCTTTCTTT; CDR3 protein: CASRPSRGTAGEAFF
clone size: -; V gene: TRBV20-1; D gene: -; J gene: TRBJ1-2; CDR3 DNA: TGCAGTGCCAAGACAGACTATGGCTACACCTTC; CDR3 protein: CSAKTDYGYTF
clone size: -; V gene: TRBV7-9; D gene: -; J gene: TRBJ1-2; CDR3 DNA: TGTGCCAGCAGCTTACAGGGTGACTATGGCTACACCTTC; CDR3 protein: CASSLQGDYGYTF
clone size: once; V gene: TRBV27; D gene: -; J gene: TRBJ2-1; CDR3 DNA: TGTGCCAGCAGCCTTCAGCGGATCTCCTCCTACAATGAGCAGTTCTTC; CDR3 protein: CASSLQRISSYNEQFF
clone size: -; V gene: TRBV4-3; D gene: -; J gene: TRBJ1-5; CDR3 DNA: TGCGCCAGCAGCCAGGAGGGCCCCGGCAAGAGTTTTACCCAGCATTTT; CDR3 protein: CASSQEGPGKSFTQHF
clone size: -; V gene: TRBV11-2; D gene: TRBD2; J gene: TRBJ2-1; CDR3 DNA: TGTGCCAGCAGCTCAGACATCCTAGCGGGAGCTTCGCATGAGCAGTTCTTC; CDR3 protein: CASSSDILAGASHEQFF
clone size: few; V gene: TRBV5-5; D gene: TRBD1; J gene: TRBJ2-6; CDR3 DNA: TGTGCCAGCAGGGGACAGATCTCTGGGGCCAACGTCCTGACTTTC; CDR3 protein: CASRGQISGANVLTF
clone size: -; V gene: TRBV7-3; D gene: -; J gene: TRBJ2-1; CDR3 DNA: TGTGCCAGCAGCTTAATGGGGCTGAGTAATGAGCAGTTCTTC; CDR3 protein: CASSLMGLSNEQFF
clone size: once; V gene: TRBV6-1; D gene: -; J gene: TRBJ1-2; CDR3 DNA: TGTGCCAGCAGTGAGGGACTGAACTATGGCTACACCTTC; CDR3 protein: CASSEGLNYGYTF
clone size: -; V gene: TRBV19; D gene: -; J gene: TRBJ1-5; CDR3 DNA: TGTGCCAGTCGGCGGGAGCCCCAGCATTTT; CDR3 protein: CASRREPQHF
clone size: -; V gene: TRBV6-5; D gene: TRBD1; J gene: TRBJ2-5; CDR3 DNA: TGTGCCAGCAGTTACTCGACGGGACAGGGCAGGGAGACCCAGTACTTC; CDR3 protein: CASSYSTGQGRETQYF
clone size: -; V gene: TRBV7-6; D gene: TRBD1; J gene: TRBJ1-1; CDR3 DNA: TGTGCCAGCAGCTTACGTCCTCCGGGATCAGGGGGTCGGACTGAAGCTTTCTTT; CDR3 protein: CASSLRPPGSGGRTEAFF
clone size: -; V gene: TRBV6-4; D gene: TRBD1; J gene: TRBJ1-1; CDR3 DNA: TGTGCCAGCAGGGCAACAGGGGGAACTGAAGCTTTCTTT; CDR3 protein: CASRATGGTEAFF
clone size: -; V gene: TRBV2; D gene: -; J gene: TRBJ1-1; CDR3 DNA: TGTGCCAGCAGTGTTGAGGGGGTGAGGACTGAAGCTTTCTTT; CDR3 protein: CASSVEGVRTEAFF
clone size: -; V gene: TRBV11-3; D gene: -; J gene: TRBJ2-3; CDR3 DNA: TGTGCCAGCAGCTTCAGCGGGAGCACAGATACGCAGTATTTT; CDR3 protein: CASSFSGSTDTQYF
clone size: -; V gene: TRBV6-5; D gene: TRBD1; J gene: TRBJ1-5; CDR3 DNA: TGTGCCAGCAGTTTAGTCCCCGGACAGGGAAGGCAGCCCCAGCATTTT; CDR3 protein: CASSLVPGQGRQPQHF
clone size: -; V gene: TRBV27; D gene: TRBD1; J gene: TRBJ2-3; CDR3 DNA: TGTGCCAGCAGTGACAGGGGGCTACGGACAGATACGCAGTATTTT; CDR3 protein: CASSDRGLRTDTQYF
clone size: few; V gene: TRBV3-1/TRBV3-2; D gene: -; J gene: TRBJ1-2; CDR3 DNA: TGTGCCAGCAGCCAACCTCCCCGCGCAGGGTGGAATGGCTACACCTTC; CDR3 protein: CASSQPPRAGWNGYTF
clone size: -; V gene: TRBV7-8; D gene: -; J gene: TRBJ1-5; CDR3 DNA: TGTGCCAGCAGCTCTAAACAGGGTCGGCAGCCCCAGCATTTT; CDR3 protein: CASSSKQGRQPQHF
clone size: -; V gene: TRBV11-3; D gene: TRBD1; J gene: TRBJ1-6; CDR3 DNA: TGTGCCAGCAGCTCCCGGGACAGCAATAATTCACCCCTCCACTTT; CDR3 protein: CASSSRDSNNSPLHF
clone size: -; V gene: TRBV10-1; D gene: TRBD1; J gene: TRBJ1-2; CDR3 DNA: TGCGCCAGCAGCGGGGACAGGGATGGCTACACCTTC; CDR3 protein: CASSGDRDGYTF
clone size: -; V gene: TRBV9; D gene: TRBD1; J gene: TRBJ1-4; CDR3 DNA: TGTGCCAGCAGCCCGGGGGCGGCAGGGGGAACGGAAAAACTGTTTTTT; CDR3 protein: CASSPGAAGGTEKLFF
clone size: -; V gene: TRBV5-1; D gene: TRBD1; J gene: TRBJ2-3; CDR3 DNA: TGTGCCAGCAGCTTGCTCCAGGGGGCTATGGTCACAGATACGCAGTATTTT; CDR3 protein: CASSLLQGAMVTDTQYF
clone size: -; V gene: TRBV25-1; D gene: TRBD1; J gene: TRBJ1-4; CDR3 DNA: TGTGCCAGCAGTACGGACAGGGATCGGGAAAAACTGTTTTTT; CDR3 protein: CASSTDRDREKLFF
clone size: once; V gene: TRBV24-1; D gene: TRBD2; J gene: TRBJ2-1; CDR3 DNA: TGTGCCACCAGTGATTCCACAGGACTAGCGGGAGGGAATGAGCAGTTCTTC; CDR3 protein: CATSDSTGLAGGNEQFF
clone size: -; V gene: TRBV7-2; D gene: TRBD1; J gene: TRBJ2-2; CDR3 DNA: TGTGCCAGCAGCTCCCAACCGACAGGGGGCGCCAACGGGGAGCTGTTTTTT; CDR3 protein: CASSSQPTGGANGELFF
clone size: -; V gene: TRBV7-9; D gene: TRBD2; J gene: TRBJ2-1; CDR3 DNA: TGTGCCAGCAGCTTAGCCGGGACTAGGGGCAATGAGCAGTTCTTC; CDR3 protein: CASSLAGTRGNEQFF
clone size: -; V gene: TRBV3-1/TRBV3-2; D gene: TRBD2; J gene: TRBJ2-2; CDR3 DNA: TGTGCCAGCAGCCGCGGACTAGCGGCGAACACCGGGGAGCTGTTTTTT; CDR3 protein: CASSRGLAANTGELFF
clone size: -; V gene: TRBV24-1; D gene: TRBD1; J gene: TRBJ2-2; CDR3 DNA: TGTGCCACCAGTGCCACATCGGGACAGGGGAACACCGGGGAGCTGTTTTTT; CDR3 protein: CATSATSGQGNTGELFF
clone size: once; V gene: TRBV10-3; D gene: -; J gene: TRBJ2-1; CDR3 DNA: TGTGCCATCAGTGAGTCGAAATCAAGCATTAATGAGCAGTTCTTC; CDR3 protein: CAISESKSSINEQFF
clone size: -; V gene: TRBV25-1; D gene: TRBD2; J gene: TRBJ2-1; CDR3 DNA: TGTGCCAGCAACGCGGGAGGGTACAACGAGCAGTTCTTC; CDR3 protein: CASNAGGYNEQFF
clone size: -; V gene: TRBV6-1; D gene: TRBD2; J gene: TRBJ2-3; CDR3 DNA: TGCGCCAGCAGTGGAAGTAAGATAGCGGGAACCACAGATACGCAGTATTTT; CDR3 protein: CASSGSKIAGTTDTQYF
clone size: -; V gene: TRBV27; D gene: -; J gene: TRBJ2-3; CDR3 DNA: TGTGCCAGCAGTCCCTTCGAGGGGGGCACAGATACGCAGTATTTT; CDR3 protein: CASSPFEGGTDTQYF
clone size: once; V gene: TRBV6-5; D gene: -; J gene: TRBJ2-1; CDR3 DNA: TGTGCCAGCAGTTACTCGATCCTAGGTAGCGAGACTTTGCAGTTCTTC; CDR3 protein: CASSYSILGSETLQFF
clone size: -; V gene: TRBV5-1; D gene: -; J gene: TRBJ1-6; CDR3 DNA: TGCGCCAGCAGCTTGGGCGGCAATAATTCACCCCTCCACTTT; CDR3 protein: CASSLGGNNSPLHF
clone size: -; V gene: TRBV3-1/TRBV3-2; D gene: TRBD1; J gene: TRBJ1-1; CDR3 DNA: TGTGCCAGCAGGACAGGGGCCAGCACTGAAGCTTTCTTT; CDR3 protein: CASRTGASTEAFF
clone size: -; V gene: TRBV5-4; D gene: -; J gene: TRBJ1-1; CDR3 DNA: TGTGCCAGCAGCTCCCCGGGGTCAACTGAAGCTTTCTTT; CDR3 protein: CASSSPGSTEAFF
clone size: -; V gene: TRBV6-4; D gene: -; J gene: TRBJ1-6; CDR3 DNA: TGTGCCAGCAGGGAGGGTAATTCACCCCTCCACTTT; CDR3 protein: CASREGNSPLHF
clone size: -; V gene: TRBV5-4; D gene: TRBD1; J gene: TRBJ1-1; CDR3 DNA: TGTGCCAGCAGCCCTCTAACAGGGGAGCACACTGAAGCTTTCTTT; CDR3 protein: CASSPLTGEHTEAFF
clone size: once; V gene: TRBV19; D gene: TRBD1; J gene: TRBJ1-1; CDR3 DNA: TGTGCCAGTAAGAAGGGGGGACAGGGGGCAGGAACTGAAGCTTTCTTT; CDR3 protein: CASKKGGQGAGTEAFF
clone size: -; V gene: TRBV6-1; D gene: TRBD1; J gene: TRBJ1-4; CDR3 DNA: TGTGCCAGCAGTGAACCCGACAGGGGGCGTTTCGACGCGAAAAAACTGTTTTTT; CDR3 protein: CASSEPDRGRFDAKKLFF
clone size: -; V gene: TRBV9; D gene: -; J gene: TRBJ1-6; CDR3 DNA: TGTGCCAGCAGCGTAGGAGGGTTTGATTCACCCCTCCACTTT; CDR3 protein: CASSVGGFDSPLHF
clone size: -; V gene: TRBV19; D gene: -; J gene: TRBJ2-3; CDR3 DNA: TGTGCCAGTAGTATAGGTGGGCAGGGCGCAGATACGCAGTATTTT; CDR3 protein: CASSIGGQGADTQYF
clone size: -; V gene: TRBV15; D gene: -; J gene: TRBJ2-1; CDR3 DNA: TGTGCCACCAGCAGCAGAGCCCATCGACTATCCTCCTACAATGAGCAGTTCTTC; CDR3 protein: CATSSRAHRLSSYNEQFF
clone size: -; V gene: TRBV3-1/TRBV3-2; D gene: TRBD1; J gene: TRBJ1-2; CDR3 DNA: TGTGCCAGCAGCCCGGGACAGGGGGACTATGGCTACACCTTC; CDR3 protein: CASSPGQGDYGYTF
clone size: -; V gene: TRBV5-4; D gene: -; J gene: TRBJ2-1; CDR3 DNA: TGTGCCAGCAGCAAGACAGGTTCGGATGAGCAGTTCTTC; CDR3 protein: CASSKTGSDEQFF
clone size: -; V gene: TRBV3-1/TRBV3-2; D gene: -; J gene: TRBJ1-1; CDR3 DNA: TGTGCCAGCAGCCACCCCCGCGGGAATGCTGAAGCTTTCTTT; CDR3 protein: CASSHPRGNAEAFF
clone size: few; V gene: TRBV7-9; D gene: TRBD2; J gene: TRBJ2-5; CDR3 DNA: TGTGCCAGCAGCTTTTTGCGGGGGGCGAGGGAAGAGACCCAGTACTTC; CDR3 protein: CASSFLRGAREETQYF
clone size: -; V gene: TRBV7-2; D gene: -; J gene: TRBJ1-2; CDR3 DNA: TGTGCCAGCAGCTTAGCCGGGAACCCAAACTATGGCTACACCTTC; CDR3 protein: CASSLAGNPNYGYTF
clone size: once; V gene: TRBV10-2; D gene: -; J gene: TRBJ2-1; CDR3 DNA: TGCGCCAGCAGTACATCTAGCTACAATGAGCAGTTCTTC; CDR3 protein: CASSTSSYNEQFF
clone size: -; V gene: TRBV19; D gene: -; J gene: TRBJ1-5; CDR3 DNA: TGTGCCAGTAGTATAGGGTTACTTAGCAATCAGCCCCAGCATTTT; CDR3 protein: CASSIGLLSNQPQHF
clone size: once; V gene: TRBV19; D gene: -; J gene: TRBJ1-5; CDR3 DNA: TGTGCCAGTAGTACCCGGCAGGGATGGGCTGTTCAGCCCCAGCATTTT; CDR3 protein: CASSTRQGWAVQPQHF
clone size: -; V gene: TRBV5-1; D gene: -; J gene: TRBJ2-1; CDR3 DNA: TGTGCCAGCACCCGGGACACCTACAATGAGCAGTTCTTC; CDR3 protein: CASTRDTYNEQFF
clone size: many; V gene: TRBV7-2; D gene: -; J gene: TRBJ1-2; CDR3 DNA: TGTGCCAGCAGGCGAACCGGGGGAGGCCTTAACTATGGCTACACCTTC; CDR3 protein: CASRRTGGGLNYGYTF
clone size: -; V gene: TRBV6-5; D gene: TRBD2; J gene: TRBJ2-5; CDR3 DNA: TGTGCCAGCCAGAGGGGACTAGCCCCAGAGACCCAGTACTTC; CDR3 protein: CASQRGLAPETQYF
clone size: -; V gene: TRBV5-1; D gene: -; J gene: TRBJ1-1; CDR3 DNA: TGCGCCAGCAGCATAACGGGGGTGGACACTGAAGCTTTCTTT; CDR3 protein: CASSITGVDTEAFF
clone size: -; V gene: TRBV9; D gene: -; J gene: TRBJ1-2; CDR3 DNA: TGTGCCAGCAGCGTAGACTCGGTCGACAGCTATGGCTACACCTTC; CDR3 protein: CASSVDSVDSYGYTF
clone size: -; V gene: TRBV7-2; D gene: TRBD2; J gene: TRBJ2-5; CDR3 DNA: TGTGCCAGCAGCTTAAGGACTAGCGGGGGTAAAGAGACCCAGTACTTC; CDR3 protein: CASSLRTSGGKETQYF